The clone carrying this TCR beta chain was counted between two and nine times. Antigen unknown. The template was genomic DNA from peripheral blood, not RNA. This sample was taken from a study of T cell repertoires in aging, cancer and after chemotherapy. Rearranged V-D-J TRB sequences were amplified with a mixed TRB-A/B primer pool. In TCRdb, the multiplex PCR reads were re-called with MiXCR into one record per CDR3 protein. This table holds approximately 3,400 distinct CDR3 sequences, around a quarter found once. General observations from the study: In each cancer cohort, median generation probability increased across chemotherapy, suggesting thymic output rebounded.

Germline V gene data show CDR1 as GTSNPN and CDR2 as SVGIG (reference sequence). Trimming cost V 0 bases and J 6 bases, with 11 bases left between them. The CDR3 has 14 amino acids. The gene calls are TRBV30 and TRBJ2-2; D may be TRBD1 (5 bases). The clonotype originates from a human donor with a solid tumor. The sequencing input was blood. The CDR3 protein is CAWSVQGSPGELFF. CDR3 coding DNA: TGTGCCTGGAGTGTTCAGGGCAGTCCCGGGGAGCTGTTTTTT.